Detailed here is one T cell receptor beta chain. These data originate in a study of blood T cell repertoires in COVID-19. Turning to the study itself: T cells, B-cell-depleted T cells, or PBMCs supplied cDNA or gDNA.

The germline gives CDR1 MNHEY, CDR2 SVGAGI. Trimming left V 4 bases short and J 0 bases short, with 15 bases between. CDR3 size: 16 residues. The method was immunoSEQ multiplex PCR; TCRdb's version includes in-frame clones alone and lacks a portion of them. The data hold over 250,000 clones, with 88% observed a single time. Seattle's cohort entered during active infection and was followed longitudinally. The V call is TRBV6-5, the J call TRBJ1-2; the D gene is possibly TRBD1 (6 bases). This receptor was identified in a woman in her 70s with COVID-19, enrolled during active disease. Sequencing was done on a sample of peripheral blood. The CDR3 spells CASSSDRWGANYGYTF. CDR3 in DNA: TGTGCCAGCAGTTCCGACAGGTGGGGAGCTAACTATGGCTACACCTTC.